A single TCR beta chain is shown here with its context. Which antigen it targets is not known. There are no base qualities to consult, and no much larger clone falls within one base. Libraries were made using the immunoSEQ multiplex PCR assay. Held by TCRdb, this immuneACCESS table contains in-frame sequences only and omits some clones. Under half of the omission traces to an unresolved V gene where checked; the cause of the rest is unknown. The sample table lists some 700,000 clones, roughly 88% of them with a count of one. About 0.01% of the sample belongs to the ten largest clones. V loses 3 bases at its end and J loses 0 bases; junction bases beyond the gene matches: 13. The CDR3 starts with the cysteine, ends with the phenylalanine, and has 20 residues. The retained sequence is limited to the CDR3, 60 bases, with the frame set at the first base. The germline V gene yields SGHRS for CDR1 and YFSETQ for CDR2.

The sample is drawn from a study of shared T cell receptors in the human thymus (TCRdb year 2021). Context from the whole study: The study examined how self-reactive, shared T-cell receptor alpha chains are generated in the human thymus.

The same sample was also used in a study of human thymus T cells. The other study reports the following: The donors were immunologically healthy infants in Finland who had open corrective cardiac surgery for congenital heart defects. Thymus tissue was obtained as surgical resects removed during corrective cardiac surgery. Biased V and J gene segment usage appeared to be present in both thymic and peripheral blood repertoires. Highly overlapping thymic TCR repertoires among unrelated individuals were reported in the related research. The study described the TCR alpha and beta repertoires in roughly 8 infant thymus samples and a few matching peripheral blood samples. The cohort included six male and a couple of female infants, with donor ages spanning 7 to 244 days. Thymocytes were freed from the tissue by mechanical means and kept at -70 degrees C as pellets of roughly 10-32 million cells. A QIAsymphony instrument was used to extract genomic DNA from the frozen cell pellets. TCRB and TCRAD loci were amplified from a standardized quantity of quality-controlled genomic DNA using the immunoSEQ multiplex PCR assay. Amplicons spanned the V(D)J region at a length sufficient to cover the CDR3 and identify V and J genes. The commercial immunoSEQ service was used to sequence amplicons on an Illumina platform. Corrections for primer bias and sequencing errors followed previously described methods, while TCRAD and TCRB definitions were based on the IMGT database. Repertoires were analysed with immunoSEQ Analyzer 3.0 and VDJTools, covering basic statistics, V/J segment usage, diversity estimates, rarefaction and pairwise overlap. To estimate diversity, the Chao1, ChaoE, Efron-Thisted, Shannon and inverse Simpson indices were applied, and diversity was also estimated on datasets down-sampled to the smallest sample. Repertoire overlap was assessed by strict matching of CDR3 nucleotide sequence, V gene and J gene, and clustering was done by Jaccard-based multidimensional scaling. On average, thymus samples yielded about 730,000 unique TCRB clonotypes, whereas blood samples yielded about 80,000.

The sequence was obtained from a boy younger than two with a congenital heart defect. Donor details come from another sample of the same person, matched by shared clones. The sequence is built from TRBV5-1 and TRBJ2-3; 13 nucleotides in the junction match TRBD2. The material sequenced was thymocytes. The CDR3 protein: CASSSPGLAGNFTSTDTQYF. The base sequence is TGCGCCAGCAGCTCCCCGGGACTAGCGGGGAATTTTACTAGCACAGATACGCAGTATTTT.